This is a list of T cell receptor beta chains from one sample in a study of T cell repertoires in cytomegalovirus infection. For these receptors, no antigen is known. Via MiXCR, TCRdb re-called the reads, giving one row per CDR3 protein. The table lists 310,000 or so distinct CDR3 sequences, 20% to 25% of them singletons, with roughly 15% in the top ten. The material was cultured PBMCs, obtained from culture after CMV antigen stimulation. The receptors here all came from a human donor in good health (CMV status not recorded). Some clones in this sample may be carry-over from other donors' samples. Both conserved end residues are part of each CDR3. Each record gives: clone size, D gene, V gene, J gene, CDR3 DNA, CDR3 protein. D genes are given only for firm matches. Only part of the rows carry a size: once, few, many, or a class if the clone is expanded.

>many|.|TRBV12-3/TRBV12-4|TRBJ1-1
TGTGCCAGCAGTTTAAAGGGAGGAGGGACTGAAGCTTTCTTT
CASSLKGGGTEAFF
>.|TRBD2|TRBV6-2/TRBV6-3|TRBJ2-7
TGTGCCAGCAGTACGGGACTAGCGAGATACGAGCAGTACTTC
CASSTGLARYEQYF
>.|TRBD2|TRBV28|TRBJ2-1
TGTGCCAGCAGTTTAAGGATTAGCGGGAGATCGGTCCATGAGCAGTTCTTC
CASSLRISGRSVHEQFF
>few|.|TRBV28|TRBJ2-3
TGTGCCAGCAGTTACTATGGGGAGTCCACAGATACGCAGTATTTT
CASSYYGESTDTQYF
>few|TRBD2|TRBV5-1|TRBJ2-1
TGCGCCAGCAGCTTGACCCTAGCGGGAGGAGCATATGAGCAGTTCTTC
CASSLTLAGGAYEQFF
>.|.|TRBV27|TRBJ2-1
TGTGCCAGCAGTTTCTCTCAGAGCGGGTACTCCTACAATGAGCAGTTCTTC
CASSFSQSGYSYNEQFF
>.|.|TRBV9|TRBJ1-6
TGTGCCAGCAGCGTAACGGGGAGTTGGTCACCCCTCCACTTT
CASSVTGSWSPLHF
>few|.|TRBV7-2|TRBJ2-1
TGTGCCAGCAGCTTAACCCGACTGGACAATGAGCAGTTCTTC
CASSLTRLDNEQFF
>.|.|TRBV28|TRBJ2-7
TGTGCCAGCAGGGGAGCAGGGCCCTACGAGCAGTACTTC
CASRGAGPYEQYF
>.|TRBD2|TRBV5-6|TRBJ2-5
TGTGCCAGCAGCTTGATCGGGAGGGCCGGAGAGACCCAGTACTTC
CASSLIGRAGETQYF
>many|.|TRBV7-9|TRBJ1-6
TGTGCCAGCAGCTTTTTCTCCAACCCTTTCCCATATAATTCACCCCTCCACTTT
CASSFFSNPFPYNSPLHF
>.|.|TRBV3-1|TRBJ1-1
TGTGCCAGCAGCCAAGCGAGACGGAGGAACACTGAAGCTTTCTTT
CASSQARRRNTEAFF
>many|TRBD1|TRBV7-2|TRBJ1-6
TGTGCCAGCAGCTCCACCAGGGACAGGGGTCATCATTCACCCCTCCACTTT
CASSSTRDRGHHSPLHF
>few|.|TRBV7-8|TRBJ2-1
TGTGCCAGCAGCTTAGGGGTAGATGTCAGCAATGAGCAGTTCTTC
CASSLGVDVSNEQFF
>few|TRBD2|TRBV7-9|TRBJ2-5
TGTGCCAGCAGCTTAGCGCTGACTAGCCGAGAGATGAGGATTCAAGAGACCCAGTACTTC
CASSLALTSREMRIQETQYF
>.|.|TRBV6-6|TRBJ2-3
TGTGCCAGCAGCCCGAAACCCGGTGGCGGCGGCACAGATACGCAGTATTTT
CASSPKPGGGGTDTQYF
>.|TRBD2|TRBV7-9|TRBJ2-5
TGTGCCAGCCGGCAAGCGGGGGATGGGACCCAGTACTTC
CASRQAGDGTQYF
>many|TRBD2|TRBV11-3|TRBJ2-5
TGTGCCAGCAGCTTGACTAGCGGGAGGGCGTGGTCGCTGACCCAGTACTTC
CASSLTSGRAWSLTQYF
>many|.|TRBV12-3/TRBV12-4|TRBJ2-1
TGTGCCAGCAGTTTAGGAGCGCTTTACGCCCCCGATGAGCAGTTCTTC
CASSLGALYAPDEQFF
>.|.|TRBV7-9|TRBJ1-1
TGTGCCAGCAACAGGGCTGCGTTGAACACTGAAGCTTTCTTT
CASNRAALNTEAFF
>.|TRBD2|TRBV7-2|TRBJ2-5
TGTGCCAGCAGCCTTAGCGGGAGGTCCCAAGAGACCCAGTACTTC
CASSLSGRSQETQYF
>few|TRBD2|TRBV24-1|TRBJ2-5
TGTGCCACCAGTGACCCGGGGACTAGCGGGAGTAACCAAGAGACCCAGTACTTC
CATSDPGTSGSNQETQYF
>many|TRBD2|TRBV7-3|TRBJ2-1
TGTGCCAGCAGCGACATAGCGGGAGGGTACAATGAGCAGTTCTTC
CASSDIAGGYNEQFF
>few|TRBD1|TRBV2|TRBJ2-2
TGTGCCAGCGGTGGACAGGGGGCGAACACCGGGGAGCTGTTTTTT
CASGGQGANTGELFF
>few|.|TRBV7-9|TRBJ2-2
TGTGCCAGCAGCTGGAAACAGGTGTCTCTACTGGGCGGGGAGCTGTTTTTT
CASSWKQVSLLGGELFF
>.|.|TRBV5-3|TRBJ2-2
TGTGCCAGCAGCTTGTCTAGTTTTCCCGGGGAGCTGTTTTTT
CASSLSSFPGELFF
>.|.|TRBV5-6|TRBJ2-4
TGTGCCAGCAGCTTGGTGGGGGCCGGAGCCAAAAACATTCAGTACTTC
CASSLVGAGAKNIQYF
>.|.|TRBV6-2/TRBV6-3|TRBJ2-5
TGTGCCAGCAAGGCGGGGTTTCAGACCCAGTACTTC
CASKAGFQTQYF
>.|.|TRBV12-3/TRBV12-4|TRBJ1-1
TGTGCCAGCTCTATACAGAACACTGAAGCTTTCTTT
CASSIQNTEAFF
>many|.|TRBV7-6|TRBJ2-5
TGTGCCAGCAGCCCTACTAATTCACCGGCCGAGACCCAGTACTTC
CASSPTNSPAETQYF
>few|.|TRBV19|TRBJ2-7
TGTGCCAGTAGTATAGCAGCAGTAAGCTACGAGCAGTACTTC
CASSIAAVSYEQYF
>.|.|TRBV27|TRBJ1-2
TGTGCCAGCAGTGCCGTTGAGAGGGCGCATGGCTACACCTTC
CASSAVERAHGYTF
>.|.|TRBV5-4|TRBJ2-3
TGTGCCAGCAGACCCCCCGGGACACTAGGTCCCACAGATACGCAGTATTTT
CASRPPGTLGPTDTQYF
>.|TRBD2|TRBV27|TRBJ2-7
TGTGCCAGCAGTTATCGGACTAGCGGGACCTACGAGCAGTACTTC
CASSYRTSGTYEQYF
>.|.|TRBV7-9|TRBJ1-2
TGTGCCAGCAGCTCCCCGGGACCTCTTCTGGGGAGTGGCTACACCTTC
CASSSPGPLLGSGYTF
>.|.|TRBV24-1|TRBJ2-1
TGTGCCACCAGTGAGGGACATTTCATATCCGGGACTCTCTACAATGAGCAGTTCTTC
CATSEGHFISGTLYNEQFF
>.|.|TRBV12-3/TRBV12-4|TRBJ1-3
TGTGCCAGCAGTTTAGTGGGGATTGGAAACACCATATATTTT
CASSLVGIGNTIYF
>once|TRBD1|TRBV20-1|TRBJ2-1
TGCAGTGCTAGAGATTTACAGGGGGAGCACTACAATGAGCAGTTCTTC
CSARDLQGEHYNEQFF
>few|TRBD2|TRBV6-5|TRBJ2-7
TGTGCCAGCAGAGACCCGGGACTACACCTGGAGCAGTACTTC
CASRDPGLHLEQYF
>few|.|TRBV18|TRBJ2-1
TGTGCCAGCTCACCACCGTGGACGGCGAACTACAATGAGCAGTTCTTC
CASSPPWTANYNEQFF
>few|.|TRBV6-5|TRBJ2-2
TGTGCCAGCAAAGAGACGATATTAGGGGAGCTGTTTTTT
CASKETILGELFF
>.|.|TRBV28|TRBJ2-3
TGTGCCAGCAGTGGGTCACCTCGGGCGCAGTATTTT
CASSGSPRAQYF
>few|TRBD1|TRBV6-1|TRBJ2-7
TGTGCCAGCAGTTCTCTCGCCGGGACAGGGTCTGACGAGCAGTACTTC
CASSSLAGTGSDEQYF
>few|.|TRBV2|TRBJ2-5
TGTGCCAGCAGTGAAGAAGGAAAGGCTCACGACGGGGAGACCCAGTACTTC
CASSEEGKAHDGETQYF
>.|.|TRBV19|TRBJ2-3
TGTGCCAGTAGTATTTTCCCGGGGTCAGATACGCAGTATTTT
CASSIFPGSDTQYF
>.|TRBD1|TRBV11-1|TRBJ1-1
TGTGCCAGCAGCTTAACGGACAGGGGGAGGGACACTGAAGCTTTCTTT
CASSLTDRGRDTEAFF